Reported below is one T cell receptor beta chain. Only in-frame clones appear in the TCRdb table, and some are missing; sequencing was by immunoSEQ multiplex PCR. The sample gives fewer than 200,000 clones, roughly 70% of which show up once; less than 3% is in the top ten. This sample is drawn from a study of blood T cell repertoires in COVID-19. Study details: PBMCs, B-cell-depleted T cells, or T cells were the source of the cDNA or gDNA that made up the material.

Sequenced input: peripheral blood. The receptor was derived from an elderly woman with acute or convalescent COVID-19.

CDR3: CASRRGGAGVSEQFF. In nucleotides, the CDR3 is TGTGCCAGCAGGCGAGGGGGGGCGGGAGTTTCGGAGCAGTTCTTC. This chain joins TRBV2 and TRBJ2-1; TRBD2 is a possible D gene (7 bases). Germline V gives CDR1 SNHLY, CDR2 FYNNEI. The CDR3 has 15 residues. The V and J ends lost 6 bases and 10 bases respectively, with 22 bases between them.